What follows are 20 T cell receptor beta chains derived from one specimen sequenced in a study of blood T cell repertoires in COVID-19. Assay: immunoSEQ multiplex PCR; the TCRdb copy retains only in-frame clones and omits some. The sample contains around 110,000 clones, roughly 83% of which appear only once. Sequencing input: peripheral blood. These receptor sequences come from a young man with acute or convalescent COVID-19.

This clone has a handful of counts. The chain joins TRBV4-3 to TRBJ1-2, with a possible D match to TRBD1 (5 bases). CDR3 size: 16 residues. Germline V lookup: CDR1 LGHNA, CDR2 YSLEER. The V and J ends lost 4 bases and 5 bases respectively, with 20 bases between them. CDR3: CASSPRQNFWIYGYTF. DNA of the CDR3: TGCGCCAGCAGCCCCAGACAGAACTTCTGGATATATGGCTACACCTTC.

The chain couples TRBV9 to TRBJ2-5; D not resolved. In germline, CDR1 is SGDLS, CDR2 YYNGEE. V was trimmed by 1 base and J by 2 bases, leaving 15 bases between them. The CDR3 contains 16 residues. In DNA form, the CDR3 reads TGTGCCAGCAGCGTAATAGGCCGAGGTTCTCAAGAGACCCAGTACTTC. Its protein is CASSVIGRGSQETQYF. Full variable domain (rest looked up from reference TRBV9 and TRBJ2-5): DSGVTQTPKHLITATGQRVTLRCSPRSGDLSVYWYQQSLDQGLQFLIQYYNGEERAKGNILERFSAQQFPDLHSELNLSSLELGDSALYFCASSVIGRGSQETQYFGPGTRLLVL.

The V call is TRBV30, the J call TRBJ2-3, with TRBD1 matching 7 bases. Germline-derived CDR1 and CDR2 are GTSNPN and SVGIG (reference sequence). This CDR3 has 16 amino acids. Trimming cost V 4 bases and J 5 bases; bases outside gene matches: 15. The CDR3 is CAWNYPTGFRGDTQYF. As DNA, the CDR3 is TGTGCCTGGAACTACCCGACAGGGTTTAGGGGAGATACGCAGTATTTT.

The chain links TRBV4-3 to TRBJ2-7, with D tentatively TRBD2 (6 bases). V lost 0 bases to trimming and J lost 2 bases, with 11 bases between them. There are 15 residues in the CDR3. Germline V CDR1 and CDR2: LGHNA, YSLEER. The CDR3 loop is CASSQDVGGPYEQYF. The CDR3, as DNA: TGCGCCAGCAGCCAAGATGTCGGGGGACCCTACGAGCAGTACTTC.

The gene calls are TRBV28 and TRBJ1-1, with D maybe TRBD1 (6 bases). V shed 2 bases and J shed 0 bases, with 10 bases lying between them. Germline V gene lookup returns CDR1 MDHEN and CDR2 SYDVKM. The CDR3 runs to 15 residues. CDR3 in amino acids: CASSLRQGMNTEAFF. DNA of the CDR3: TGTGCCAGCAGTTTAAGGCAGGGGATGAACACTGAAGCTTTCTTT.

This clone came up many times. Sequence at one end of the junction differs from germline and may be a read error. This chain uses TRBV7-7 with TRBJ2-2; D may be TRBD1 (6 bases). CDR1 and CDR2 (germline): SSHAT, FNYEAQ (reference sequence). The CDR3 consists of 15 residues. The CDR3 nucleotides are TGTGCTAGCAGCCCAGGGGAGTGGAACACCGGGGAGCTGTTTTTT. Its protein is CASSPGEWNTGELFF.

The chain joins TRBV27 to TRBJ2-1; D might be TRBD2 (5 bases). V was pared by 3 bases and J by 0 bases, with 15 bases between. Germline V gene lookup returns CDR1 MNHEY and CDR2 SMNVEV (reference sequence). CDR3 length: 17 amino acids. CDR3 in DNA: TGTGCCAGCAGTTTCCGTTTCGGGGTTAGCTCCTACAATGAGCAGTTCTTC. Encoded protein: CASSFRFGVSSYNEQFF.

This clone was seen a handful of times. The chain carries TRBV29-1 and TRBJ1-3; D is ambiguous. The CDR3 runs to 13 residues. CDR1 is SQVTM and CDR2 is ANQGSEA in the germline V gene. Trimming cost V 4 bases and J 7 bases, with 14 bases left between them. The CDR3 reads CSVGLGSGNTIYF. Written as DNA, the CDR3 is TGCAGCGTTGGGCTCGGGTCCGGGAACACCATATATTTT. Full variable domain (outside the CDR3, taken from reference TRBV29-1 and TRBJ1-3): SAVISQKPSRDICQRGTSLTIQCQVDSQVTMMFWYRQQPGQSLTLIATANQGSEATYESGFVIDKFPISRPNLTFSTLTVSNMSPEDSSIYLCSVGLGSGNTIYFGEGSWLTVV.

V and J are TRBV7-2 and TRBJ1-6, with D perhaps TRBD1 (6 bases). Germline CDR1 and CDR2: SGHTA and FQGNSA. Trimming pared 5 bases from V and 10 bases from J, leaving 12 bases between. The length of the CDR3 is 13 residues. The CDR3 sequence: CASSNRVGSPLHF. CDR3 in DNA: TGTGCCAGCAGCAACAGGGTTGGGTCACCCCTCCACTTT.

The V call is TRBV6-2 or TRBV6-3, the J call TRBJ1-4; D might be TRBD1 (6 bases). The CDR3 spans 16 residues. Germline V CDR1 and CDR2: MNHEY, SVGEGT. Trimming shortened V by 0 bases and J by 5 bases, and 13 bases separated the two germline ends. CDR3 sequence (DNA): TGTGCCAGCAGTTACTCCACCGGACAGACCAATGAAAAACTGTTTTTT. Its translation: CASSYSTGQTNEKLFF.

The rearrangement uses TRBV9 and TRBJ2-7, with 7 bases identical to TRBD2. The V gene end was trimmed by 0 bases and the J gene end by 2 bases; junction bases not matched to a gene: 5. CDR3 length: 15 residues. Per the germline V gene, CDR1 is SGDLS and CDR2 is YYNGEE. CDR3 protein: CASSVGRGVAYEQYF. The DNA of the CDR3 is TGTGCCAGCAGCGTAGGTCGGGGGGTCGCCTACGAGCAGTACTTC.

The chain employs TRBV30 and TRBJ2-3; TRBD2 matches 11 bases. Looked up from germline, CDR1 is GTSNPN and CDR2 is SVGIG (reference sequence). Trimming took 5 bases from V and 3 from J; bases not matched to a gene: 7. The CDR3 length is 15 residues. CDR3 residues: CAWVGTSGYTDTQYF. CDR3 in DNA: TGTGCCTGGGTGGGGACTAGCGGATATACAGATACGCAGTATTTT.

CDR3 amino acids: CASSDPGTPYGYTF. For the CDR3, the DNA is TGTGCCAGCAGCGACCCCGGGACACCATATGGCTACACCTTC. This sequence joins TRBV9 and TRBJ1-2; D is perhaps TRBD1 (6 bases). This CDR3 spans 14 amino acids. Trimming cost V 3 bases and J 5 bases, with 14 bases left between them. Per the germline V gene, CDR1 is SGDLS and CDR2 is YYNGEE.

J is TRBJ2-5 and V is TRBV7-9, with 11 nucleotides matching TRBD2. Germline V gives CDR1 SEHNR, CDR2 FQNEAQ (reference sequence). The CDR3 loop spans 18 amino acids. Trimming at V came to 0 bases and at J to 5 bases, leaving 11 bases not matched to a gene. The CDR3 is CASSLADPSGGPWETQYF. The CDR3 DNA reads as TGTGCCAGCAGCTTAGCGGATCCTAGCGGGGGGCCATGGGAGACCCAGTACTTC.

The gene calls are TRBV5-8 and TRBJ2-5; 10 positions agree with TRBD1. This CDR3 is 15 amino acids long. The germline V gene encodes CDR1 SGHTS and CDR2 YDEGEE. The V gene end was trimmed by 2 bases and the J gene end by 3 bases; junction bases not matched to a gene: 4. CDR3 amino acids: CASSLSGTGEETQYF. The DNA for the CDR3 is TGTGCCAGCAGCTTAAGCGGGACAGGGGAAGAGACCCAGTACTTC.

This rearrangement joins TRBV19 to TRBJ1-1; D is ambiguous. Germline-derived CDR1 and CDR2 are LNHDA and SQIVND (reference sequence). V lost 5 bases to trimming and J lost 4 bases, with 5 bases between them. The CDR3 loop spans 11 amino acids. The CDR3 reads CASSAATEAFF. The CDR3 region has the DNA TGTGCCAGTAGTGCGGCCACTGAAGCTTTCTTT.

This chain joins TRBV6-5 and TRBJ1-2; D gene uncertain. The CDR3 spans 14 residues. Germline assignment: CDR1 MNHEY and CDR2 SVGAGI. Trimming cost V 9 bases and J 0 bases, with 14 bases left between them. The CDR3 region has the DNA TGTGCCAGTGAAACTCGGGATTCTAACTATGGCTACACCTTC. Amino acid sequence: CASETRDSNYGYTF.

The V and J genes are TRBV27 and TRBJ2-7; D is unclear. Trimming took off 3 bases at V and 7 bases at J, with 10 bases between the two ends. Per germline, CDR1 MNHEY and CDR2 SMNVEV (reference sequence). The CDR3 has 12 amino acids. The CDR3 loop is CASSFPLREQYV. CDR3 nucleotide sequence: TGTGCCAGCAGTTTCCCCCTGAGGGAGCAGTACGTC.

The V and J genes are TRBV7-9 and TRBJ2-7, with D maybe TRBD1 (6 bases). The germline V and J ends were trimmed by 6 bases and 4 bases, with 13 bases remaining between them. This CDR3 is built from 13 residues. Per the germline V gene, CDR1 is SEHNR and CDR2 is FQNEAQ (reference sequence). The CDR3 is CASSPGTSYEQYF. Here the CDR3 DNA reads TGTGCCAGCAGTCCAGGGACAAGTTACGAGCAGTACTTC.

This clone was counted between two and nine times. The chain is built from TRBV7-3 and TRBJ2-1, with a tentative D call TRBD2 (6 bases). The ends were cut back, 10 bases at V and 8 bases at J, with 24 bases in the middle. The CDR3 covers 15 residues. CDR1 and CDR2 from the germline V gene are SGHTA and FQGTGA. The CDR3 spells CATTPLAHFSDEQFF. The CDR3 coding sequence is TGTGCCACCACCCCTCTAGCGCACTTTTCCGATGAGCAGTTCTTC.